This T cell receptor beta chain was captured in a study of post-analysis software for immune sequencing data. Overall study context: Several disease courses (relapsing-remitting, secondary progressive and progressive-relapsing) of multiple sclerosis were included.

Study-wide results and limits: When patients were compared with controls, roughly five TRBV segments were more frequent, TRBV5-6, TRBV5-1 and TRBV20-1 among them. Clustering by F measure revealed strong co-clustering among samples prepared together in one batch.

Turning to this clonotype: Its specificity is unknown.

Built from TCR beta cDNA, the libraries had unique molecular identifiers in them. The source material, about 0.85 to 11 million T cells, gave rise to 400,000 to 550,000 cDNA molecules. TCRdb re-called the PCR reads with MiXCR, one entry per CDR3 protein. The sample includes about 820,000 distinct CDR3 sequences, around 50% of them seen just once. This CDR3 has 15 residues. J lost 5 bases, V lost 0 bases, and 5 bases had no gene match. Per the germline V gene, CDR1 is DFQATT and CDR2 is SNEGSKA (reference sequence). The source material was blood. The chain combines TRBV20-1 with TRBJ2-7, with 12 bases fitting TRBD2. The origin of this receptor is a girl aged 10 to 17 with multiple sclerosis. CDR3 protein: CSAREASGRANEQYF. The CDR3 region has the DNA TGCAGTGCTAGAGAGGCTAGCGGGAGGGCCAACGAGCAGTACTTC.